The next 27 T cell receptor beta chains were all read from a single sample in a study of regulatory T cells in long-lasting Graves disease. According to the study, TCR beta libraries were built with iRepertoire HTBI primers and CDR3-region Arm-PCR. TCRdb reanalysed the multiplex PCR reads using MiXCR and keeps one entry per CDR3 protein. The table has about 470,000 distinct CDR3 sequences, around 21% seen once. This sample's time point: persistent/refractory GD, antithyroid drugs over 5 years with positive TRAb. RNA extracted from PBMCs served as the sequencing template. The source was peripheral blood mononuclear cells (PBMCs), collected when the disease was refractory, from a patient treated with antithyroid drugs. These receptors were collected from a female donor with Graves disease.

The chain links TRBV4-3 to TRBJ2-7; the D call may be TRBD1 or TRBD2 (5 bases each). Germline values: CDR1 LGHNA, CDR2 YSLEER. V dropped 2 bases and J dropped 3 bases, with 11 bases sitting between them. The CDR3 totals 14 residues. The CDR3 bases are TGCGCCAGCAGCCAACATGAGGGGAACTACGAGCAGTACTTC. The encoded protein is CASSQHEGNYEQYF.

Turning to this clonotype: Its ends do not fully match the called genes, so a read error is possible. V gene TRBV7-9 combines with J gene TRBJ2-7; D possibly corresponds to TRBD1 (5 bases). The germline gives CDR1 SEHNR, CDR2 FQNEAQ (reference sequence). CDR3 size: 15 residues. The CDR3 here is CAGSLDRGGTYEQYF. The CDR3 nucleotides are TGTGCCGGCAGCTTAGATAGGGGTGGGACCTACGAGCAGTACTTC. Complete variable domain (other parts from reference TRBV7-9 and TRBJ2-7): DTGVSQNPRHKITKRGQNVTFRCDPISEHNRLYWYRQTLGQGPEFLTYFQNEAQLEKSRLLSDRFSAERPKGSFSTLEIQRTEQGDSAMYLCAGSLDRGGTYEQYFGPGTRLTVT.

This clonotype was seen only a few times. CDR3 sequence: CASSKPGPLPTTSTGELFF. The CDR3 nucleotides read TGCGCCAGCAGTAAGCCGGGCCCCCTTCCCACGACGAGCACCGGGGAGCTGTTTTTT. The chain employs TRBV5-1 and TRBJ2-2, with D uncertain. Germline assignment: CDR1 SGHRS and CDR2 YFSETQ. CDR3 length: 19 amino acids. Trimming pared 5 bases from V and 4 bases from J, leaving 27 bases between.

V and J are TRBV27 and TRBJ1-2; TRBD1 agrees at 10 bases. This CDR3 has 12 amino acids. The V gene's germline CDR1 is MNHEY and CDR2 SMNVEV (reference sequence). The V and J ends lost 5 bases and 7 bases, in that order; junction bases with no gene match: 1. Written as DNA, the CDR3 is TGTGCCAGCAGTCGACAGGGGGCTGGCTACACCTTC. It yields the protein CASSRQGAGYTF.

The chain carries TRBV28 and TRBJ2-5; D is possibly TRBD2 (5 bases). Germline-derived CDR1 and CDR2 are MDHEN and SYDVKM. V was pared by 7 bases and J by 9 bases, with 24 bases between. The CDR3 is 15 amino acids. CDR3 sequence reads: CASKGRSVRVEAQYF. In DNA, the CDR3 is TGTGCCAGCAAGGGTCGGAGTGTGAGGGTTGAGGCCCAGTACTTC.

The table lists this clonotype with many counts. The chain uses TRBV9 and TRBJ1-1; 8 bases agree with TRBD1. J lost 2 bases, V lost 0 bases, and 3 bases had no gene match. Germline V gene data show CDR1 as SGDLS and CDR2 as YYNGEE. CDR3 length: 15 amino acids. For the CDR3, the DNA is TGTGCCAGCAGCGTAGGGGACAGGCGAAACACTGAAGCTTTCTTT. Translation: CASSVGDRRNTEAFF.

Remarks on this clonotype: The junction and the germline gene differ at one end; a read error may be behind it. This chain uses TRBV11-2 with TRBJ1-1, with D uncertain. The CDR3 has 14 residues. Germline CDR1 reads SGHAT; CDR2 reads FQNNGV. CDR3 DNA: TGTGCCAGCAGCTTAGGGTCTGTGAACACTGAAGCTTCCTTT. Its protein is CASSLGSVNTEASF.

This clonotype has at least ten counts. CDR3 loop: CASSVLFSGASYQPQHF. The CDR3, as DNA: TGTGCCAGCAGCGTCCTCTTTTCGGGAGCCTCTTATCAGCCCCAGCATTTT. The rearrangement joins TRBV2 to TRBJ1-5; D gene ambiguous. From germline, CDR1 is SNHLY and CDR2 FYNNEI. The CDR3 spans 17 residues. The ends were cut back, 6 bases at V and 5 bases at J, with 23 bases in the middle.

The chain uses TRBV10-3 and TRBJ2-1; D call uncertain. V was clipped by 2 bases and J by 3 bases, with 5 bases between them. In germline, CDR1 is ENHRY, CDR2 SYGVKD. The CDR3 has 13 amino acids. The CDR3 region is CAISERDYNEQFF. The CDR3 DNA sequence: TGTGCCATCAGTGAGAGGGACTACAATGAGCAGTTCTTC.

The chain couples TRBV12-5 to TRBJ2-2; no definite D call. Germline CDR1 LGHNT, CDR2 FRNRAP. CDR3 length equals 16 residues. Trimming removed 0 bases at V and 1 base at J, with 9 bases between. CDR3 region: CASGLVLTQNTGELFF. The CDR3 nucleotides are TGTGCTAGTGGTTTGGTACTAACACAGAACACCGGGGAGCTGTTTTTT.

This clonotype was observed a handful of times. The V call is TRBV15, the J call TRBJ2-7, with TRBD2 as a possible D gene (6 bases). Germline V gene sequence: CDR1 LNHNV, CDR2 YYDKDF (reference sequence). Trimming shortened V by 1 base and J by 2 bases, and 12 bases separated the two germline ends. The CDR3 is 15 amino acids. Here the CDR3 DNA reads TGTGCCACCAGCAGAGGGGAGGACTATACCTACGAGCAGTACTTC. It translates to CATSRGEDYTYEQYF.

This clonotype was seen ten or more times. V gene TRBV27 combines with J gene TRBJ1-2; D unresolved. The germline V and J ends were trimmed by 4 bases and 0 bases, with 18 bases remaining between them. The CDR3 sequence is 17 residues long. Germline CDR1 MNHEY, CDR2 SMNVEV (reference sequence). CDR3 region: CASSSAFGRGSNYGYTF. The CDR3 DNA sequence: TGTGCCAGCAGTTCAGCCTTCGGACGGGGATCTAACTATGGCTACACCTTC.

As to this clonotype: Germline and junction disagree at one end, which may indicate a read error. CDR3 protein: CASSPGPGQGLSYEQYF. CDR3 bases: TGCGCCAGCAGCCCCGGCCCCGGACAGGGCTTGAGCTACGAGCAGTACTTC. The J gene is TRBJ2-7, the V gene TRBV7-8; 8 bases align to TRBD1. This CDR3 has 17 amino acids. Per the germline V gene, CDR1 is SGHVS and CDR2 is FQNEAQ.

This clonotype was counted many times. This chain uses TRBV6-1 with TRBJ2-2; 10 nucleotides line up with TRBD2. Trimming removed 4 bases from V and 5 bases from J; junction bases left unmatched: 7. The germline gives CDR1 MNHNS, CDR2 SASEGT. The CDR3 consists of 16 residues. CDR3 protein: CASSARLAGGTGELFF. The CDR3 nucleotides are TGTGCCAGCAGTGCGAGACTAGCGGGTGGAACCGGGGAGCTGTTTTTT.

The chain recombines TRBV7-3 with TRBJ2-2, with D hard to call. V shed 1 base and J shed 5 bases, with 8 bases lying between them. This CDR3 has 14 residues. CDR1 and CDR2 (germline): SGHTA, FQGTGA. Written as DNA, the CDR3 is TGTGCCAGCAGCTTAATCTCGGAGACCGGGGAGCTGTTTTTT. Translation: CASSLISETGELFF.

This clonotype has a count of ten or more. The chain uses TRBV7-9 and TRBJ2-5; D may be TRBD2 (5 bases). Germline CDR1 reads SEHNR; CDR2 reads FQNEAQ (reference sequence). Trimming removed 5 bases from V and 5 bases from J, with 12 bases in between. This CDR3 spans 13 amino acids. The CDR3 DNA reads TGTGCCAGCAGCCCAGACACGGGGGAGACCCAGTACTTC. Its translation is CASSPDTGETQYF.

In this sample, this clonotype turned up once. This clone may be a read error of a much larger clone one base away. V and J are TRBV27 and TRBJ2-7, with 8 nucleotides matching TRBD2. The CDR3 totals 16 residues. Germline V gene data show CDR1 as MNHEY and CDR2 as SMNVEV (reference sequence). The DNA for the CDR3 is TGTGCCAGCAGTTCGCTCGTGATAGCGGGACCATACGAGCAGTGCTTC. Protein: CASSSLVIAGPYEQCF.

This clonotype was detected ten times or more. Here the CDR3 DNA reads TGTGCCACCAGCAGAAACAGGGGGAGAATCTACAATGAGCAGTTCTTC. This encodes CATSRNRGRIYNEQFF. The rearrangement links TRBV15 to TRBJ2-1; 8 nucleotides match TRBD1. V was pared by 2 bases and J by 3 bases, with 6 bases of the junction left unmatched. The germline CDR1 and CDR2 sequences are LNHNV and YYDKDF (reference sequence). This CDR3 contains 16 residues. Full variable domain (rest looked up from reference TRBV15 and TRBJ2-1): DAMVIQNPRYQVTQFGKPVTLSCSQTLNHNVMYWYQQKSSQAPKLLFHYYDKDFNNEADTPDNFQSRRPNTSFCFLDIRSPGLGDTAMYLCATSRNRGRIYNEQFFGPGTRLTVL.

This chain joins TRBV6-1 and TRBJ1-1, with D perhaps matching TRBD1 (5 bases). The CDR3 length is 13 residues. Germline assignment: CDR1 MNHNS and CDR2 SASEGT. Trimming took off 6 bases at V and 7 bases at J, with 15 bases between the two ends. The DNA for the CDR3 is TGTGCCAGCAGCGGGGGACGTGCCCTTGAAGCTTTCTTT. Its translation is CASSGGRALEAFF.

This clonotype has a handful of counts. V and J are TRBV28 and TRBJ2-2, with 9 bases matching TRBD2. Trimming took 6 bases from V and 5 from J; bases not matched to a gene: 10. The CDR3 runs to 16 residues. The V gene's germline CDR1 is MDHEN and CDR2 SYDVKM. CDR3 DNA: TGTGCCAGCAGGTTAGCGGGAGATTATAAAACCGGGGAGCTGTTTTTT. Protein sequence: CASRLAGDYKTGELFF.

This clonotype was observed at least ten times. CDR3 loop: CASSFGINTEAFF. The CDR3 bases are TGTGCCAGCAGTTTTGGTATCAACACTGAAGCTTTCTTT. The chain carries TRBV12-3 or TRBV12-4 and TRBJ1-1; no firm D call. V was trimmed by 3 bases and J by 2 bases, leaving 7 bases between them. The CDR3 contains 13 residues.

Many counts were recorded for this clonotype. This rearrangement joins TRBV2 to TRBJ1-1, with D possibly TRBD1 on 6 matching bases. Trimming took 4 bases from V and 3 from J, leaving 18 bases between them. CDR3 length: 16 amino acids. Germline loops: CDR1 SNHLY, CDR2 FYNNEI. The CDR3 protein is CASSGRDTAWDTEAFF. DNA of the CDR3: TGTGCCAGCAGTGGCCGGGACACGGCGTGGGACACTGAAGCTTTCTTT.

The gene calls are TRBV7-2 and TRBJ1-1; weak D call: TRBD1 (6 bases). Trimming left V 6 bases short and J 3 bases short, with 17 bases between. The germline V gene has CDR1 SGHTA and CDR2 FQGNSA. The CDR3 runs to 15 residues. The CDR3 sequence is CASRTTEQGYTEAFF. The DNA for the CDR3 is TGTGCCAGCAGAACCACTGAGCAGGGGTACACTGAAGCTTTCTTT. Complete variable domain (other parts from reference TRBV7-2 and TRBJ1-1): GAGVSQSPSNKVTEKGKDVELRCDPISGHTALYWYRQSLGQGLEFLIYFQGNSAPDKSGLPSDRFSAERTGGSVSTLTIQRTQQEDSAVYLCASRTTEQGYTEAFFGQGTRLTVV.

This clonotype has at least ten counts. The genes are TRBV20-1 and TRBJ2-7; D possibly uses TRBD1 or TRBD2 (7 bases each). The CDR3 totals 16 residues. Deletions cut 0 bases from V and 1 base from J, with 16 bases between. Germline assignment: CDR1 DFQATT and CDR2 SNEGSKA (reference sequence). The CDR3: CSARDRGRGISYEQYF. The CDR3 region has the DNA TGCAGTGCTAGAGATAGGGGGCGGGGGATATCCTACGAGCAGTACTTC.

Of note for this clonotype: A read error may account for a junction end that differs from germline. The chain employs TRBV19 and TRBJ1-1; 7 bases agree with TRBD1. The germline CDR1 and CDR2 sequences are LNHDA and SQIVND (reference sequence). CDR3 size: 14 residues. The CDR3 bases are TGTACCAGTAGGGCGACAGGGATGAACACTGAAGCTTTCTTT. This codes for CTSRATGMNTEAFF.

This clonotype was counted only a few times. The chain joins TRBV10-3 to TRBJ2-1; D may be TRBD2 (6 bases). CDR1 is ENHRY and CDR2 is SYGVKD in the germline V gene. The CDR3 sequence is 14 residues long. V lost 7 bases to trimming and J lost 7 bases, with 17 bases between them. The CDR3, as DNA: TGTGCCATCAATGTGGTAGCGGAGGGGAATGAGCAGTTCTTC. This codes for CAINVVAEGNEQFF.

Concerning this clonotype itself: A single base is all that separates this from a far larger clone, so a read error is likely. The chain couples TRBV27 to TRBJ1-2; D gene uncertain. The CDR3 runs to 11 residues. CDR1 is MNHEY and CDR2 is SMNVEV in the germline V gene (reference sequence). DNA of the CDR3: TGTGCCAGCAGTTCCAACTATGGCCACACCTTC. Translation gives CASSSNYGHTF.